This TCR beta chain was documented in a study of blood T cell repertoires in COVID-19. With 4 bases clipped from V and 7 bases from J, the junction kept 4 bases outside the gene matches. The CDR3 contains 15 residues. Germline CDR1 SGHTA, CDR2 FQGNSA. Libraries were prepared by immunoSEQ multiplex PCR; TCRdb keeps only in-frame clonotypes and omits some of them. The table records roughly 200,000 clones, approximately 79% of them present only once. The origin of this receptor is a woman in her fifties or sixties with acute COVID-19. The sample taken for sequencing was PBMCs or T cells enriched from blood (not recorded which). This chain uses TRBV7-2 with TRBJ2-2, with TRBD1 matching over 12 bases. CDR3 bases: TGTGCCAGCAGCTCGGGACAGGGGGCAATCGGGGAGCTGTTTTTT. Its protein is CASSSGQGAIGELFF.